This TCR beta chain appears in the sequencing data of a study of tumor and adjacent non-tumor tissue in lung cancer (dated by TCRdb to the late 2010s). As for the study more broadly: By cancer type, the cohort comprised eleven to twelve adenocarcinoma patients, 2 squamous cell carcinoma patients and 1 small cell lung cancer patient. The approximately 15 enrolled patients, of whom some ten were men and 5 were women, were aged roughly 30 to 80 years and were diagnosed with TNM stage I to III disease. A total of fewer than 150 million productive TCRbeta reads were generated by sequencing, corresponding to an average of around 3.8 million reads per sample. The study compared bulk TCRbeta repertoires from lung tumor tissue and matched distant non-tumor lung tissue of some 15 lung cancer patients. For each patient, one tumor sample and one normal lung sample were taken, giving approximately 29 paired specimens that underwent TCRbeta CDR3 sequencing.

Here is what the overall study found, with its caveats: Neither the sequencing platform nor unique molecular identifiers are mentioned in the methods. Because peripheral blood was not sequenced, the blood TCRbeta repertoires of the lung cancer patients in the study went unexamined. Only around 15 patients were included in the cohort, and the need for larger samples and more detailed clinical data was noted by the authors. Significantly higher TCR diversity was found in younger patients, and higher tumor TCR diversity was associated with shorter overall and disease-free survival. Significantly higher TCR diversity (inverse Simpson) was observed in tumor tissue than in normal lung tissue (around 450 vs 150, P = 0.0075, Mann-Whitney U test). The top 100 clones accounted for a significantly larger cumulative portion of the repertoire in normal lung than in tumor tissue.

RNA was isolated from bulk unsorted tissue, and RNA quality was assessed with a NanoDrop ND-1000 and an Agilent 2100. For the normal lung samples, distant non-tumor tissue was collected more than 3 cm away from the tumor edge. Donors were newly diagnosed lung cancer patients admitted for thoracic surgery in China between August and November 2014, without prior chemotherapy. Patients with previous radiotherapy or chemotherapy, or with another concurrent cancer, were excluded from the study. Pieces of surgical tissue measuring roughly 1-2 cm3 were kept in RNAlater solution and stored at -80 degrees C until use. About this clonotype itself: The clone's antigen remains unknown. No qualities accompany the bases; no much larger clone lies one base away.

The library was made by multiplex PCR. The sequencer was an Illumina HiSeq 2500. TCRbeta libraries were constructed through three rounds of nested PCR with primers (Table S4) according to protocols adapted from ARM-PCR. Before sequencing, PCR products of 200-500 bp were cut from the gel and purified using the QIAquick gel extraction kit. In the original analysis: Trimmomatic was used to clean the reads, FLASH merged the cleaned reads into complete CDR3 sequences, and MiTCR assigned the sequences to V(D)J germline segments. VDJtools was used to compute clonal diversity as the inverse Simpson's index. In-frame sequences without a premature stop codon were defined as productive reads. The raw public reads went through TCRdb reprocessing: fastp at Q25, MiXCR clone calling, in-frame beta chains kept. Rows with one shared CDR3 protein collapse into an entry with the most common genes and DNA. These V and J calls derive from TCRdb rather than the authors' analysis. The sample table holds roughly 75,000 distinct CDR3 sequences, of which more than 80% were seen once. Less than 60% of the sample is held by the ten biggest clonotypes.

The CDR3 contains 14 residues, cysteine and phenylalanine counted. The kept DNA is CDR3 alone, 42 bases in frame from the first base. V has 4 bases trimmed and J has 8 bases trimmed; junction bases matching no gene number 8. Via the germline V gene, CDR1 is MNHNS and CDR2 SASEGT. This clonotype was obtained from a man aged 55-75 years with non-small cell lung cancer. Sequencing used distant non-tumor lung tissue. The V and J genes are TRBV6-1 and TRBJ2-1; 7 middle bases align to TRBD1. Here is the DNA: TGTGCCAGCAGTGCTCTGACAGGGTGCGATGAGCAGTTCTTC. The translation is CASSALTGCDEQFF.